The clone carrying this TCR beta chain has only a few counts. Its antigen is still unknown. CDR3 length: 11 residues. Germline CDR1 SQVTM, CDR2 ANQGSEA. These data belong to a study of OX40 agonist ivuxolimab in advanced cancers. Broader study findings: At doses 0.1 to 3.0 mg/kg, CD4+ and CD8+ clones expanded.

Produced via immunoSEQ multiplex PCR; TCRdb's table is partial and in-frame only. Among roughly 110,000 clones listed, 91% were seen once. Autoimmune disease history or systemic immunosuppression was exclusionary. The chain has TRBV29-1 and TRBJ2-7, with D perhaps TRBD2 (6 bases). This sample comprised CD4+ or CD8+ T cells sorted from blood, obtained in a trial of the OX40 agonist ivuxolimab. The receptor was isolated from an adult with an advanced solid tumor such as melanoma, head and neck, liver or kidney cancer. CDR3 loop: CSLSEGYEQYF. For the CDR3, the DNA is TGCAGTCTTTCGGAGGGCTACGAGCAGTACTTC.